The 2 T cell receptor beta chains presented below share a single source sample, sequenced in a study of cytomegalovirus exposure and HLA in healthy donors. This PCR relied on a set of 60 Vbeta primers and 13 Jbeta primers. Sequencing was performed with immunoSEQ multiplex PCR; in TCRdb, only in-frame clones are kept and a portion is missing. The data contain about 190,000 clones, around 90% of them singletons. Sequenced material: PBMCs. Source of these receptors: a boy between 2 and 10 years old in good health and CMV-seronegative.

The chain is built from TRBV27 and TRBJ2-7; TRBD2 might be the D (5 bases). In germline, CDR1 is MNHEY, CDR2 SMNVEV (reference sequence). The length of the CDR3 is 13 residues. V dropped 2 bases and J dropped 3 bases, with 8 bases sitting between them. Written as DNA, the CDR3 is TGTGCCAGCAGTTTACAGCGGAACTACGAGCAGTACTTC. This encodes CASSLQRNYEQYF.

This clone appeared a few times. V gene TRBV6-1 combines with J gene TRBJ1-3, with a weak D call TRBD1 (6 bases). The CDR3 has 15 residues. CDR1 MNHNS and CDR2 SASEGT come from the germline V gene. The germline V and J ends were trimmed by 8 bases and 1 base, with 15 bases remaining between them. The CDR3 DNA follows: TGTGCCAGCTGGTATACCGGGACATCTGGAAACACCATATATTTT. The encoded protein is CASWYTGTSGNTIYF.